Presented here are 16 T cell receptor beta chains from one specimen sequenced in a study of T cells after yellow fever vaccination. TCRdb reprocessed the 5' RACE reads via MiXCR and lists one record per CDR3 protein. The sample holds roughly 62,000 distinct CDR3 sequences, about 6.6% seen once. This material consisted of CD8+ T cells sorted from PBMCs, taken on the day of the first yellow fever vaccination. The receptors shown here come from a man aged 18-30 years who received the YFV17D yellow fever vaccine.

This clonotype was picked up many times. The gene calls are TRBV2 and TRBJ2-1; 9 bases are a match to TRBD2. Trimming at V came to 10 bases and at J to 9 bases, leaving 7 bases not matched to a gene. The CDR3 consists of 12 residues. CDR1 and CDR2 from the germline V gene are SNHLY and FYNNEI. CDR3 in amino acids: CAKGTSPLEQFF. CDR3 DNA: TGTGCCAAAGGGACTAGCCCGCTTGAGCAGTTCTTC.

This chain uses TRBV7-6 with TRBJ2-3, with D possibly being TRBD1 or TRBD2 (5 bases each). Germline lookup yields CDR1 SGHVS and CDR2 FNYEAQ. This CDR3 region has 15 residues. V was clipped by 1 base and J by 6 bases, with 14 bases between them. The CDR3 region is CASSLGGAATDTQYF. DNA of the CDR3: TGTGCCAGCAGCTTAGGAGGGGCCGCGACCGATACGCAGTATTTT. Looking up the rest from reference TRBV7-6 and TRBJ2-3 gives the full variable domain: GAGVSQSPRYKVTKRGQDVALRCDPISGHVSLYWYRQALGQGPEFLTYFNYEAQQDKSGLPNDRFSAERPEGSISTLTIQRTEQRDSAMYRCASSLGGAATDTQYFGPGTRLTVL.

J is TRBJ2-3 and V is TRBV5-4, with TRBD2 matching over 8 bases. From germline, CDR1 is SGHNT and CDR2 YYREEE (reference sequence). The junction had 7 bases not matched to a gene; V was cut back by 4 bases and J by 6 bases. This CDR3 is built from 14 residues. The CDR3 spells CASSDGGAGDTQYF. The CDR3, as DNA: TGTGCCAGCAGCGACGGGGGGGCGGGGGATACGCAGTATTTT.

This clonotype was detected only a few times. V is TRBV12-3 or TRBV12-4 and J is TRBJ2-7; D perhaps matches TRBD1 (5 bases). This CDR3 has 13 amino acids. Between the trimmed V and J ends, which lost 3 bases and 6 bases, there was a span of 12 bases. CDR3 residues: CASSFGGASEQYV. CDR3 nucleotides: TGTGCCAGCAGTTTTGGTGGGGCCTCCGAGCAGTACGTC.

This clonotype was seen a few times. The chain recombines TRBV5-1 with TRBJ2-3; 9 bases match TRBD2. Germline CDR1 and CDR2: SGHRS and YFSETQ. Trimming at V came to 0 bases and at J to 5 bases, leaving 4 bases not matched to a gene. CDR3 length: 15 residues. CDR3 sequence (DNA): TGCGCCAGCAGCTTGGGTGATAGCGGGGGAGATACGCAGTATTTT. It is translated as CASSLGDSGGDTQYF.

As to this clonotype: One base away lies a much larger clone, so this may be a sequencing read error. V and J are TRBV7-9 and TRBJ2-4; the D gene is possibly TRBD2 (6 bases). Germline CDR1 reads SEHNR; CDR2 reads FQNEAQ (reference sequence). This CDR3 is 16 amino acids long. V was trimmed by 3 bases and J by 5 bases, leaving 17 bases between them. The CDR3: CASSFPRTIGENIQYF. In nucleotides, the CDR3 is TGTGCCAGCAGCTTCCCCCGGACTATCGGAGAAAACATTCAGTACTTC.

Many counts were recorded for this clonotype. The rearrangement joins TRBV6-2 or TRBV6-3 to TRBJ2-3, with D uncertain. V gave up 6 bases and J gave up 4 bases, with 8 bases separating them. This CDR3 spans 12 amino acids. The germline CDR1 and CDR2 sequences are MNHEY and SVGEGT. The chain's CDR3 is CASSPFADTQYF. The CDR3 DNA is TGTGCCAGCAGCCCCTTTGCAGATACGCAGTATTTT.

This clonotype was counted many times. This chain uses TRBV7-2 with TRBJ2-5; D not certain. Germline-derived CDR1 and CDR2 are SGHTA and FQGNSA. CDR3 length: 11 amino acids. The V end lost 2 bases, the J end lost 4 bases, and 2 bases lay between the germline ends. In DNA form, the CDR3 reads TGTGCCAGCAGCTTACTAGAGACCCAGTACTTC. Protein product: CASSLLETQYF.

This chain links TRBV4-3 with TRBJ2-2; the D is unclear. V lost 4 bases and J 4 bases, leaving 13 bases between the germline ends. CDR3 length equals 15 residues. Germline V lookup: CDR1 LGHNA, CDR2 YSLEER. CDR3 amino acids: CASSLERPTTGELFF. In DNA, the CDR3 is TGCGCCAGCAGCCTTGAACGCCCCACCACCGGGGAGCTGTTTTTT.

The J gene is TRBJ2-7, the V gene TRBV7-3, with 7 bases aligning to TRBD1. In germline, CDR1 is SGHTA, CDR2 FQGTGA. The CDR3 has 13 amino acids. V trimming: 5 bases; J trimming: 1 base; junction bases outside the gene matches: 2. CDR3 sequence (DNA): TGTGCCAGCAGCATGACAGGGTCCTACGAGCAGTACTTC. It codes for CASSMTGSYEQYF.

This clonotype was counted many times. DNA for the CDR3: TGTGCCACCAGTGAGGGAGTGCCGGGGGCCAAAAACATTCAGTACTTC. It translates to CATSEGVPGAKNIQYF. This chain links TRBV24-1 with TRBJ2-4, with a possible D match to TRBD2 (5 bases). Trimming took off 4 bases at V and 1 base at J, with 13 bases between the two ends. The V gene's germline CDR1 is KGHDR and CDR2 SFDVKD. CDR3 length: 16 amino acids.

This clonotype was observed at least ten times. The V gene is TRBV27, the J gene TRBJ2-7; D remains unclear. The CDR3 sequence is 13 residues long. In germline, CDR1 is MNHEY, CDR2 SMNVEV (reference sequence). V gave up 3 bases and J gave up 3 bases, with 9 bases separating them. DNA for the CDR3: TGTGCCAGCAGTTTTACGAGCCTCTACGAGCAGTACTTC. It codes for CASSFTSLYEQYF.

This clonotype has ten or more counts. The chain recombines TRBV4-1 with TRBJ1-6, with D unclear. The CDR3 has 16 amino acids. Germline values: CDR1 MGHRA, CDR2 YSYEKL. With 0 bases removed from V and 10 bases from J, the gap between germline ends came to 16 bases. The CDR3 here is CASSQDTLGFSSPLHF. The CDR3 region has the DNA TGCGCCAGCAGCCAAGATACGTTGGGTTTCAGCTCACCCCTCCACTTT.

The sample holds many counts of this clonotype. The chain links TRBV5-1 to TRBJ2-7; D is unclear. V lost 1 base and J lost 3, with 5 bases in between. The CDR3 runs to 12 residues. Germline CDR1 and CDR2: SGHRS and YFSETQ. The DNA of the CDR3 is TGCGCCAGCAGCTTGTCGGGCTACGAGCAGTACTTC. Translating gives CASSLSGYEQYF.

This clonotype was picked up a small number of times. V usage is TRBV5-4 and J usage is TRBJ2-5, with D perhaps given as TRBD1 or TRBD2 (5 bases each). Trimming took off 2 bases at V and 3 bases at J, with 14 bases between the two ends. The CDR3 runs to 15 residues. CDR1 is SGHNT, CDR2 YYREEE, per germline (reference sequence). The CDR3 spells CASSFPGRRKETQYF. The CDR3 region has the DNA TGTGCCAGCAGCTTTCCGGGACGGCGAAAAGAGACCCAGTACTTC.

This clonotype came up many times. This chain uses TRBV15 with TRBJ2-3; D gene ambiguous. Looked up from germline, CDR1 is LNHNV and CDR2 is YYDKDF (reference sequence). The CDR3 has 14 residues. Trimming took 0 bases from V and 0 from J, leaving 4 bases between them. As DNA, the CDR3 is TGTGCCACCAGCAGAGAAACTAGCACAGATACGCAGTATTTT. Its translation is CATSRETSTDTQYF.